These 21 T cell receptor beta chains originate from one sample sequenced in a study of neurological immune-mediated disorders. TCRdb itself ran the 5' RACE reads through MiXCR, one entry per CDR3 protein. Among about 120,000 distinct CDR3 sequences listed, 3.2% were seen once. Sequenced: PBMCs. Receptor source: a woman in her thirties with multiple sclerosis.

This clonotype was observed at least ten times. This chain uses TRBV5-1 with TRBJ2-7, with 7 bases aligning to TRBD2. The trim removed 4 bases at V and 5 bases at J, leaving 12 bases unmatched. The length of the CDR3 is 15 residues. CDR1 is SGHRS, CDR2 YFSETQ, per germline. DNA of the CDR3: TGCGCCAGCAGCCGAGGACTAGGGGTCATGGACGAGCAGTACTTC. Translation gives CASSRGLGVMDEQYF.

There are many counts of this clonotype. CDR3 coding DNA: TGTGCCAGCAGTTACCTCGGACAAGGAAAAACCTACGAGCAGTACTTC. Its translation is CASSYLGQGKTYEQYF. This chain links TRBV6-5 with TRBJ2-7; perhaps TRBD1 as D (5 bases). This CDR3 contains 16 residues. Trimming removed 2 bases from V and 2 bases from J, with 16 bases in between. Germline assignment: CDR1 MNHEY and CDR2 SVGAGI.

This clonotype was picked up many times. V usage is TRBV7-2 and J usage is TRBJ2-7, with 12 bases identical to TRBD1. The germline gives CDR1 SGHTA, CDR2 FQGNSA. With V trimmed by 2 bases and J by 5 bases, 7 bases remained unmatched. The CDR3 contains 16 residues. DNA for the CDR3: TGTGCCAGCAGCTTACGGACCGGGACAGGGGGCCACGAGCAGTACTTC. Translating gives CASSLRTGTGGHEQYF.

At least ten counts were recorded for this clonotype. The gene calls are TRBV5-1 and TRBJ2-7; D is perhaps TRBD1 (6 bases). Per germline, CDR1 SGHRS and CDR2 YFSETQ. Trimming cost V 0 bases and J 6 bases, with 16 bases left between them. The CDR3 totals 15 residues. In nucleotides, the CDR3 is TGCGCCAGCAGCTTGGGGCAGGGGATATACGTCGAGCAGTACTTC. Translation: CASSLGQGIYVEQYF.

This clonotype was seen ten or more times. This rearrangement joins TRBV6-2 or TRBV6-3 to TRBJ2-5; D is undetermined. The germline V and J ends were trimmed by 7 bases and 4 bases, with 10 bases remaining between them. This CDR3 is 12 amino acids long. The germline CDR1 and CDR2 sequences are MNHEY and SVGEGT. CDR3 in DNA: TGTGCCAGCACTCTTTCCCCAGAGACCCAGTACTTC. Amino acid sequence: CASTLSPETQYF.

The chain is built from TRBV18 and TRBJ1-1, with TRBD1 matching over 8 bases. From germline, CDR1 is KGHSH and CDR2 LQKENI. This CDR3 has 14 residues. V lost 3 bases and J lost 5; bases outside the gene matches: 5. DNA for the CDR3: TGTGCCAGCTCACCCGGACAGGGTTTAACTGAAGCTTTCTTT. It yields the protein CASSPGQGLTEAFF.

This clonotype occurred many times. The chain links TRBV7-2 to TRBJ1-6; tentatively, D is TRBD1 (5 bases). This CDR3 is built from 14 residues. Deletions cut 3 bases from V and 10 bases from J, with 13 bases between. Germline V gene lookup returns CDR1 SGHTA and CDR2 FQGNSA. The CDR3 protein is CASSLTGTGSPLHF. CDR3 nucleotide sequence: TGTGCCAGCAGCTTGACGGGGACGGGGTCACCCCTCCACTTT.

This clonotype has ten or more counts. CDR3 sequence (DNA): TGCGCCAGCAGCTTAGGGGTTCCGAATCAGCCCCAGCATTTT. Translated, it gives CASSLGVPNQPQHF. The chain combines TRBV5-1 with TRBJ1-5, with D possibly TRBD1 on 5 matching bases. The V and J ends lost 2 bases and 4 bases respectively, with 10 bases between them. The CDR3 sequence is 14 residues long. Per germline, CDR1 SGHRS and CDR2 YFSETQ.

At least ten counts were recorded for this clonotype. V is TRBV9 and J is TRBJ1-2; D gene ambiguous. V dropped 1 base and J dropped 3 bases, with 7 bases sitting between them. The germline gives CDR1 SGDLS, CDR2 YYNGEE. The CDR3 totals 13 residues. Written as DNA, the CDR3 is TGTGCCAGCAGCGTACAGCAGGACTATGGCTACACCTTC. Translated: CASSVQQDYGYTF. Complete variable domain (other parts from reference TRBV9 and TRBJ1-2): DSGVTQTPKHLITATGQRVTLRCSPRSGDLSVYWYQQSLDQGLQFLIQYYNGEERAKGNILERFSAQQFPDLHSELNLSSLELGDSALYFCASSVQQDYGYTFGSGTRLTVV.

In its sample, this clonotype was seen many times. The chain uses TRBV5-6 and TRBJ1-3; D not certain. Germline lookup yields CDR1 SGHDT and CDR2 YYEEEE. Trimming removed 0 bases at V and 0 bases at J, with 4 bases between. The CDR3 totals 14 residues. The CDR3 protein is CASSLASSGNTIYF. CDR3 nucleotides: TGTGCCAGCAGCTTGGCCAGCTCTGGAAACACCATATATTTT.

Many counts were recorded for this clonotype. The gene calls are TRBV6-5 and TRBJ1-2; no firm D call. Germline lookup yields CDR1 MNHEY and CDR2 SVGAGI. This CDR3 is 13 amino acids long. Trimming stripped 6 bases from V and 8 bases from J, with 16 bases between. CDR3 in DNA: TGTGCCAGCAGGGCCTCATCAATAAGAGGCTACACCTTC. Residues: CASRASSIRGYTF.

This clonotype appeared many times. The rearrangement joins TRBV7-8 to TRBJ1-2; no firm D call. The V gene's germline CDR1 is SGHVS and CDR2 FQNEAQ. The ends were cut back, 1 base at V and 0 bases at J, with 18 bases in the middle. CDR3 size: 18 residues. The CDR3 DNA reads TGTGCCAGCAGCTTAGGTCTCCCAGGTGCCTCCTCTAACTATGGCTACACCTTC. This gives the protein CASSLGLPGASSNYGYTF. Using reference TRBV7-8 and TRBJ1-2 for the parts outside the CDR3, the full variable domain is GAGVSQSPRYKVAKRGQDVALRCDPISGHVSLFWYQQALGQGPEFLTYFQNEAQLDKSGLPSDRFFAERPEGSVSTLKIQRTQQEDSAVYLCASSLGLPGASSNYGYTFGSGTRLTVV.

The chain carries TRBV12-3 or TRBV12-4 and TRBJ1-5; D is unresolved. This CDR3 has 13 residues. V gave up 6 bases and J gave up 3 bases, with 9 bases separating them. CDR3 nucleotides: TGTGCCAGCAGCGCGGAAACCAATCAGCCCCAGCATTTT. Its translation: CASSAETNQPQHF.

This clonotype was seen ten or more times. The chain joins TRBV2 to TRBJ2-7; TRBD2 matches 7 bases. The CDR3 runs 13 residues. Germline V gene sequence: CDR1 SNHLY, CDR2 FYNNEI. Germline trimming cut 9 bases from V and 6 bases from J; bases unmatched to any gene: 11. This CDR3 is CASRSGMSREQYF. As DNA, the CDR3 is TGTGCCAGTAGAAGCGGGATGTCTCGCGAGCAGTACTTC.

This clonotype was counted ten times or more. The junction shows a germline mismatch at one end, possibly a read error. This sequence joins TRBV19 and TRBJ2-3, with TRBD1 matching 9 bases. CDR3 length: 12 residues. Germline CDR1 is LNHDA and CDR2 is SQIVND (reference sequence). The CDR3 nucleotides are TGTGCCAGTAGTCCCCGCACAGGGGGCTATCATTTT. It yields the protein CASSPRTGGYHF.

This clonotype was seen many times. The chain carries TRBV27 and TRBJ1-1, with 7 bases lining up with TRBD1. The germline V gene has CDR1 MNHEY and CDR2 SMNVEV (reference sequence). J gave up 0 bases and V 9 bases, and 4 bases lay outside the gene matches. This CDR3 comprises 13 residues. CDR3 protein: CASRQGLNTEAFF. The CDR3 nucleotides read TGTGCCAGTAGACAGGGTTTGAACACTGAAGCTTTCTTT.

The chain couples TRBV7-6 to TRBJ2-6; TRBD1 is a possible D gene (6 bases). The CDR3 is made up of 17 amino acids. V dropped 1 base and J dropped 2 bases, with 12 bases sitting between them. Germline CDR1 and CDR2: SGHVS and FNYEAQ. The CDR3 sequence: CASSLVAGVAGANVLTF. The CDR3 region has the DNA TGTGCCAGCAGCTTAGTTGCAGGGGTCGCTGGGGCCAACGTCCTGACTTTC.

Many counts were recorded for this clonotype. The V and J genes are TRBV5-5 and TRBJ1-1; no clear D. Trimming stripped 2 bases from V and 2 bases from J, with 7 bases between. The germline gives CDR1 SGHKS, CDR2 YYEKEE (reference sequence). There are 13 residues in the CDR3. CDR3 residues: CASSFSANTEAFF. The CDR3 DNA reads as TGTGCCAGCAGCTTTTCAGCTAACACTGAAGCTTTCTTT. The full variable domain, in which reference TRBV5-5 and TRBJ1-1 provide the parts outside the CDR3, is DAGVTQSPTHLIKTRGQQVTLRCSPISGHKSVSWYQQVLGQGPQFIFQYYEKEERGRGNFPDRFSARQFPNYSSELNVNALLLGDSALYLCASSFSANTEAFFGQGTRLTVV.

This clonotype was counted many times. V gene TRBV3-1 combines with J gene TRBJ2-2, with D uncertain. The CDR3 covers 16 residues. Trimming pared 0 bases from V and 1 base from J, leaving 9 bases between. The germline V gene has CDR1 LGHDT and CDR2 YNNKEL (reference sequence). Here the CDR3 reads CASSQDQSRNTGELFF. The DNA for the CDR3 is TGTGCCAGCAGCCAAGATCAATCTAGGAACACCGGGGAGCTGTTTTTT.

This clonotype has at least ten counts. V and J are TRBV11-2 and TRBJ1-1; no firm D call. The germline V and J ends were trimmed by 3 bases and 2 bases, with 1 base remaining between them. Per germline, CDR1 SGHAT and CDR2 FQNNGV. This CDR3 has 11 residues. CDR3 bases: TGTGCCAGCAGCTTTAACACTGAAGCTTTCTTT. This codes for CASSFNTEAFF.

There are a few counts of this clonotype. The rearrangement joins TRBV7-6 to TRBJ2-3; TRBD1 agrees at 8 bases. The CDR3 consists of 15 residues. Trimming removed 5 bases from V and 2 bases from J; junction bases left unmatched: 6. Per the germline V gene, CDR1 is SGHVS and CDR2 is FNYEAQ. The CDR3 protein is CASSRKGQATDTQYF. CDR3 nucleotide sequence: TGTGCCAGCAGCCGAAAGGGACAGGCCACAGATACGCAGTATTTT.